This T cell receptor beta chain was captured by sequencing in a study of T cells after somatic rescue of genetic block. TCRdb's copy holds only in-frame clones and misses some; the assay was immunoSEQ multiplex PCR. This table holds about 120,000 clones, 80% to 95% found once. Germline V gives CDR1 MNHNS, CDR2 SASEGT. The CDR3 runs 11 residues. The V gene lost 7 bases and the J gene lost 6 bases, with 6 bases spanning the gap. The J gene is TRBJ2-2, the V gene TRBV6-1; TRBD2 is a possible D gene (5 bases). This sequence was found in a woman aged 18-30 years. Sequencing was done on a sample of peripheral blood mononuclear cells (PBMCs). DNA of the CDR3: TGTGCCAGCACCGGGGCCGGGGAGCTGTTTTTT. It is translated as CASTGAGELFF.